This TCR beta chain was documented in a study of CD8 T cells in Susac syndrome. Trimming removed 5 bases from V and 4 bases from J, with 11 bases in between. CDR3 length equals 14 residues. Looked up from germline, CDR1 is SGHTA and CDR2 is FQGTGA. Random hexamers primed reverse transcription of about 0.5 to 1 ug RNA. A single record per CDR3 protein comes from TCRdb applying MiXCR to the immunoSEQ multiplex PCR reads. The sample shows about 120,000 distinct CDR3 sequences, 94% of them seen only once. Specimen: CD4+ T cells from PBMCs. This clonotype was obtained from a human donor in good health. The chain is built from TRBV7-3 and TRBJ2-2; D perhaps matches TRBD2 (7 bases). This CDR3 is CASSEGGVTGELFF. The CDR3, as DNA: TGTGCCAGCAGCGAAGGGGGGGTCACCGGGGAGCTGTTTTTT.